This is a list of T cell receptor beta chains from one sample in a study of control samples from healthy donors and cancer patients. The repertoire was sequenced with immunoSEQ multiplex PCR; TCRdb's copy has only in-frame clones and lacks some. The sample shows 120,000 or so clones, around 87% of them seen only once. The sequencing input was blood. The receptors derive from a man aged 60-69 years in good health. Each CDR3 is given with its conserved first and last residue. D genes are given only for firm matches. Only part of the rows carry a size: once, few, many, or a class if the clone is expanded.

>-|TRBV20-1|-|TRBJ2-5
CSASSPLAPQETQYF
TGCAGTGCTAGTTCCCCCCTCGCGCCCCAAGAGACCCAGTACTTC
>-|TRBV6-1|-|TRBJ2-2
CASSEVRGAAPGGELFF
TGTGCCAGCAGTGAAGTCAGGGGGGCAGCCCCCGGCGGGGAGCTGTTTTTT
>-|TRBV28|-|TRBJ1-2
CASSLQYAGYTF
TGTGCCAGCAGTTTACAATACGCTGGCTACACCTTC
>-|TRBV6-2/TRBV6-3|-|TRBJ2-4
CASSWGLAKNIQYF
TGTGCCAGCAGTTGGGGACTAGCCAAAAACATTCAGTACTTC
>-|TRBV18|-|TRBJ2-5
CASSPHSQETQYF
TGTGCCAGCTCACCACACTCTCAAGAGACCCAGTACTTC
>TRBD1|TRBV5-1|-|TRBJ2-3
CASSQDRPNTDTQYF
TGCGCCAGCAGTCAGGACAGGCCTAACACAGATACGCAGTATTTT
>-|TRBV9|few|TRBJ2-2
CASSKGGPYTGELFF
TGTGCCAGCAGTAAGGGGGGGCCGTACACCGGGGAGCTGTTTTTT
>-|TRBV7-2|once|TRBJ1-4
CASSFLAQSNEKLFF
TGTGCCAGCAGCTTCCTGGCCCAGAGCAATGAAAAACTGTTTTTT
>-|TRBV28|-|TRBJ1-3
CASSSQGTSGNTIYF
TGTGCCAGCAGTTCCCAGGGGACCTCTGGAAACACCATATATTTT
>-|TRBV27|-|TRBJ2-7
CASSLGGREVTEQYF
TGTGCCAGCAGTTTAGGGGGCAGGGAGGTCACCGAGCAGTACTTC
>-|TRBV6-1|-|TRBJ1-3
CASSEGGARGNTIYF
TGTGCCAGCAGTGAAGGGGGGGCGCGAGGAAACACCATATATTTT
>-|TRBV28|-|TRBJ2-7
CASSPWIQDATYEQYF
TGTGCCAGCAGTCCGTGGATCCAGGACGCAACCTACGAGCAGTACTTC
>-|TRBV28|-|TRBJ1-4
CASTGTGEKLFF
TGTGCCAGCACGGGTACGGGTGAAAAACTGTTTTTT
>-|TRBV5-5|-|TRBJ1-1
CASSLKGVAGERRNTEAFF
TGTGCCAGCAGCCTCAAAGGTGTAGCGGGGGAAAGGAGGAACACTGAAGCTTTCTTT
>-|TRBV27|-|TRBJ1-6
CASSTGHGSYNSPLHF
TGTGCCAGCAGCACAGGGCATGGCTCCTATAATTCACCCCTCCACTTT
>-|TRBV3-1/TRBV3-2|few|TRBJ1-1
CASSVDREAFF
TGTGCCAGCAGCGTAGACCGTGAAGCTTTCTTT
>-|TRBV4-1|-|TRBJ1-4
CASSQDRGSGSNEKLFF
TGCGCCAGCAGCCAAGATCGTGGCAGTGGGTCTAATGAAAAACTGTTTTTT
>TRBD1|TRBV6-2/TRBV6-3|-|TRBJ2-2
CASSYYNTGAGELFF
TGTGCCAGCAGTTACTACAATACAGGGGCCGGGGAGCTGTTTTTT
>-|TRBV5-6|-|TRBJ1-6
CASSFWSSYNSPLHF
TGTGCCAGCAGCTTTTGGAGCTCCTATAATTCACCCCTCCACTTT
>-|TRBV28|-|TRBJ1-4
CASSLAPEANEKLFF
TGTGCCAGCAGTTTAGCCCCTGAAGCTAATGAAAAACTGTTTTTT
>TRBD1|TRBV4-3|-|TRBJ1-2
CASSPSTGGYGYTF
TGCGCCAGCAGCCCCTCGACAGGGGGCTATGGCTACACCTTC
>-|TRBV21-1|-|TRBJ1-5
CASSKAKATHSNQPQHF
TGTGCCAGCAGCAAAGCAAAGGCCACCCATAGCAATCAGCCCCAGCATTTT
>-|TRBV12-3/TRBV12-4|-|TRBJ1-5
CASSGSNQPQHF
TGTGCCAGTTCCGGATCCAATCAGCCCCAGCATTTT
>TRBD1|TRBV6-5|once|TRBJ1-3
CASLRDSVDTIYF
TGTGCCAGCCTCCGGGACAGCGTAGACACCATATATTTT
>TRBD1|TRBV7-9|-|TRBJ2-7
CASSFQGALGSYEQYF
TGTGCCAGCAGCTTCCAGGGGGCATTAGGGTCCTACGAGCAGTACTTC
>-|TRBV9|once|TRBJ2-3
CASSGGERVSTDTQYF
TGTGCCAGCTCCGGCGGTGAGAGGGTTAGCACAGATACGCAGTATTTT
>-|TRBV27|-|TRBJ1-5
CASSLSGRGYYQPQHF
TGTGCCAGCAGTTTATCAGGGAGGGGTTATTATCAGCCCCAGCATTTT
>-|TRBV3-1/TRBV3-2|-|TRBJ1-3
CASSQVYGNTIYF
TGTGCCAGCAGCCAAGTTTACGGAAACACCATATATTTT
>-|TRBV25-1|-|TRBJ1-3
CASSESKRFWNTIYF
TGTGCCAGCAGTGAATCGAAAAGGTTTTGGAACACCATATATTTT
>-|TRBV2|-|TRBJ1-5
CASSEGPTGTPQHF
TGTGCCAGCAGTGAGGGTCCGACTGGTACGCCCCAGCATTTT
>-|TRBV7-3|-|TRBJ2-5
CASSLTGPQETQYF
TGTGCCAGCAGCTTAACGGGGCCCCAAGAGACCCAGTACTTC
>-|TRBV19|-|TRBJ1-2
CASSMATARGYTF
TGTGCCAGTAGTATGGCGACAGCGCGCGGCTACACCTTC
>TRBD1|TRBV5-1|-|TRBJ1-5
CASRPGQGSNQPQHF
TGCGCCAGCAGGCCGGGACAGGGTAGCAATCAGCCCCAGCATTTT
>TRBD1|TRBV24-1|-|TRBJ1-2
CATGQGTGYTF
TGTGCCACCGGACAGGGTACTGGCTACACCTTC
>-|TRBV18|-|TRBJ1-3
CASSPAGNSGNTIYF
TGTGCCAGCTCACCAGCAGGGAACTCTGGAAACACCATATATTTT